Here is one TCR beta chain with its context. A few counts support this clone. Its specific antigen is unknown. No base-level quality is on record; no much larger clone is a single base apart. This sample stems from a study of cytomegalovirus exposure and HLA in healthy donors (dated by TCRdb to about 2017). With regard to the full study: According to an earlier analysis of a few hundred of the donors, roughly 180 million T cells yielded 90 million to 130 million unique TCR beta sequences and less than 300 Gb of sequence data. A handful of DR-DQ haplotypes were handled as single units for association and clustering because linkage in the cohort was strong. Of the roughly 400 genotyped donors, around 81% fell in the genetic ancestry cluster associated with self-reported Caucasian donors. Rather than drawing on any new phenotypic data, the later analysis identified candidate immune exposures from TCR beta sequences and the way those sequences occurred across donors. The number of donors typed differed by locus, with about 629-630 for A, B, C, DRB1 and DQB1, roughly 550 for DQA1, about 610 for DPA1, and approximately 470 for DPB1. The study aimed to test whether signatures of past pathogen exposure could be identified by cataloging public T cell receptors. Roughly 310 gigabases of sequencing data and approximately 85 million unique TCR sequences were included in an early release covering roughly 600 HLA-typed donors. On average, about 240,000 unique TCR beta nucleotide sequences were sequenced per donor among some 420 genotyped donors of the cohort, with roughly 18% of those sequences being non-productive. In addition to the first cohort of 650 to 750 subjects, a separate validation cohort of 100 to 150 different subjects was used. HLA typing covered class I and class II loci at four-digit resolution. All discovery cohort repertoires had been generated on a single sequencing platform. Donor age, sex, ethnicity and CMV serostatus were compiled alongside the repertoire data. Genome-wide SNP genotypes for about three fifths of the roughly 670 donors were used in a later genetic analysis, which treated that subset as a discovery cohort. A later analysis re-analyzed previously published TCR beta repertoires from 600 to 850 donors and added high-resolution HLA genotyping to study TCR occurrence patterns. The T cell repertoires of several hundred subjects were profiled by immunosequencing and related to cytomegalovirus serostatus. High-throughput TCR immunosequencing, statistical association of individual TCRs with disease status, and machine learning were combined to predict cytomegalovirus infection status. To decide whether each TCR beta V gene segment behaved as functional or pseudogenic, an earlier analysis of 587 of the donors relied on high-throughput TCR beta sequencing.

The cohort was made up of 650 to 700 healthy bone marrow donors. At the time of sampling, all cohort members were nominally healthy, though unrecorded immune exposures were likely present. The donor was CMV seropositive and belonged to the group of 250 to 300 seropositive cohort members. Every donor gave a peripheral blood sample, and the peripheral blood mononuclear cells from that sample were used for TCR beta sequencing. The Qiagen DNeasy Blood Extraction Kit was used to extract genomic DNA from the blood cell samples. Libraries came from the immunoSEQ multiplex PCR assay. A mixture of 60 forward primers for TCR Vbeta segments and 13 reverse primers for TCR Jbeta segments was used in the multiplex PCR. The CDR3 region of rearranged TCR beta genes was amplified from genomic DNA with a multiplex PCR assay. On the Illumina HiSeq System, the amplified TCR beta libraries were sequenced as 87-base-pair reads. Under the source paper's analysis protocol: A later analysis tallied approximately 87 million unique TCR beta chains across the 640 or so repertoires, and approximately 11 million of those chains were shared by two or more donors. Raw reads were error-corrected and collapsed into unique sequences by a nearest-neighbor algorithm in which closely related sequences were merged to remove PCR and sequencing errors. Alignment of CDR3 sequences to IMGT reference sequences was used to assign V, D and J gene segments. For a sequence to be retained, a match of at least six nucleotides to both a V gene segment and a J gene segment was required. Rearrangements were called productive when the CDR3 lacked stop codons and stayed in frame with V and J; all others were non-productive. Following IMGT convention, CDR3 was defined as the stretch from the second conserved V-encoded cysteine to the conserved J-encoded phenylalanine. In an earlier analysis of some 550 of the donors, sequences lacking an unambiguous match to a single V gene segment were excluded. In an earlier analysis of around 600 of the donors, V segments were called functional above 56.7% productive rearrangements and were called segregating when the between-donor standard deviation exceeded 5%. A statistical classification framework was built to diagnose cytomegalovirus status from the catalog of TCR beta chain sequences. In a later analysis, V and J genes were assigned by comparing TCR nucleotide sequences against IMGT/GENE-DB human TR gene sequences. The TCRdist pipeline was used in a later analysis to assign CDR3 sequences and most-parsimonious VDJ recombination scenarios. A later analysis defined each TCR beta chain by its CDR3 amino acid sequence plus V-gene family, and excluded reads lacking a unique V-gene family. To address suspected cross-contamination and a sequencing artifact, a later analysis removed around 590 highly shared, low-generation-probability nucleotide sequences. In a later analysis, a clonal expansion index was calculated for each public chain from normalized within-repertoire ranks of inferred template counts. A later analysis computed generation probabilities with a VDJ recombination model fitted to out-of-frame rearrangements, and checked the results against IGoR. Hypergeometric tests were used in a later analysis to score TCR-TCR, TCR-HLA and TCR-CMV co-occurrence, with a repertoire-size bias correction applied to the TCR pairs. False discovery rates were estimated in a later analysis by permuting HLA or CMV assignments 20 times. In a later analysis, co-occurring TCRs were grouped using DBSCAN, and TCRdist sequence similarity was added for clustering within HLA-allele-positive subsets. For co-occurrence clustering, repertoires with fewer than 30,000 or more than 120,000 public chains were excluded, along with a handful of repertoires with anomalous nucleotide sharing. The table was pulled from immuneACCESS by TCRdb, which kept in-frame rearrangements only. Such tables lose some clones; where checked, under half of the loss comes from unresolved V genes, and the rest has no known cause. D and trimming come from the DNA, and the V and J calls and clone size come from that table. The sample table holds 100,000 to 150,000 clones, of which under 10% were seen once. The top ten clones comprise roughly 7.2% of the sample.

What the authors observed across the whole study: An earlier analysis of approximately 570 of the donors showed that most TCR beta V segments appeared in productive rearrangements either about 90% or about 30% of the time, which broadly matched IMGT annotations. In both the original and validation cohorts, the classifier was reported to diagnose cytomegalovirus status with high specificity and sensitivity. According to a later analysis, parvovirus B19, influenza, CMV and Epstein-Barr virus appeared linked to several top co-occurrence clusters. A group of highly shared sequence variants was considered likely to be a technical artifact of the sequencing pipeline. In a later genetic analysis, a missense DCLRE1C variant was associated with V-gene and J-gene trimming of TCR beta chains, and the association was replicated in an independent cohort. For the cohort, immune exposure information was limited to CMV serostatus. According to the authors, the approach could potentially be generalized to other disease states and immunological phenotypes. When HLA alleles, especially DR and DQ, strongly co-occurred, attributing TCR associations to individual alleles was difficult. The presence/absence analyses assumed that sequencing depth was roughly uniform across donors, and that assumption may not be true. Because HLA typing was unavailable for some donors at each locus, only the typed subset was used in association tests. In a later analysis, the rate of TCR association differed among HLA loci, with DRB1 alleles having the most associated TCRs and HLA-C alleles having the fewest. This cohort had only TCR beta chains sequenced, and the lack of alpha or paired-chain data limited which features could be detected. The earlier analysis of 587 of the donors excluded some 15 rarely observed V segments, including chromosome 9 orphons, because counts were too low. A total of some 180 TCR beta chains were listed by the study as associated with cytomegalovirus. A further reported finding was that TCR beta sequences accurately predicted the HLA-A and HLA-B alleles for most subjects in the first cohort. In a later analysis, some 18,000 TCR beta sequences were associated with specific HLA alleles at a false discovery rate of 0.05. Three of the identified cytomegalovirus-associated TCR beta chains were confirmed in vitro to be specific for cytomegalovirus antigens. Correlated functional status among segregating V segments might reflect linkage disequilibrium, but an unknown experimental factor could not be ruled out. Compared with equally common non-associated chains, HLA-associated TCR beta chains in a later analysis were more clonally expanded and had lower generation probabilities. Across donors, most TCR sequences were observed very rarely, whereas some public TCRs were present in many individuals. A later analysis found that most CMV-associated TCR beta chains appeared HLA-restricted, with HLA associations seemingly driven largely by CMV exposure. In a later genetic analysis, fewer N-insertions in productive TCRs were reported among donors in an Asian-associated ancestry cluster than the roughly 710-donor mean.

The source is a woman between 35 and 50 years old in good health and CMV-seropositive. Source material: PBMCs.

The DNA sequence is as follows: TGTGCCAGTAGTCTATCGGGGATCGGCTACACCTTC. It encodes CASSLSGIGYTF. The chain is encoded by TRBV19 joined to TRBJ1-2; no confident D gene assignment can be made. Including cysteine and phenylalanine, the CDR3 has 12 amino acids. The read is trimmed to its CDR3 DNA, 36 bases read in frame from base 1. CDR1 and CDR2 are drawn from the germline V gene (reference sequence): LNHDA, SQIVND. The V end loses 5 bases and the J end loses 8 bases, and a stretch of 12 bases separates them.